This T cell receptor (beta chain) appears in the sequencing data of a study of T cells expressing NK-cell markers. TCRdb re-analyzed the 5' RACE reads; it lists each CDR3 protein once, without DNA. With about 540,000 distinct CDR3 sequences in the sample, the ten largest clones hold roughly 3.6%. The CDR3 loop spans 18 amino acids. The germline V gene has CDR1 DFQATT and CDR2 SNEGSKA (reference sequence). The sequenced sample was blood T cells: a sorted CD56 or NKG2C T cell subset, CD4+ or CD8+ T cells, or bulk PBMC T cells (not recorded which). The chain joins TRBV20-1 to TRBJ1-5; the TCRdb call, TRBD1, lacks DNA for checking. The clonotype originates from a man aged 18 to 30 in good health. The CDR3 spells CSAGETGSRLWSNQPQHF.